This paragraph covers one T cell receptor beta chain sequence. This sample was taken from a study of blood T cell repertoires in COVID-19. Study in general: Sample material is recorded as cDNA or gDNA derived from T cells, B-cell-depleted T cells, or PBMCs.

The CDR3 has 15 residues. V shed 3 bases and J shed 0 bases, with 15 bases lying between them. The germline gives CDR1 GTSNPN, CDR2 SVGIG (reference sequence). Sequencing used immunoSEQ multiplex PCR; TCRdb keeps in-frame clones, though not all of them. This sample yields tens of thousands of clones, of which about nine tenths are seen a single time; about 3% belongs to the top ten. This receptor was taken from a woman in her 50s with active or convalescent COVID-19. This chain joins TRBV30 and TRBJ2-7; D possibly corresponds to TRBD2 (7 bases). What was sequenced was peripheral blood. CDR3 coding DNA: TGTGCCTGGAGGAAGGGCGGGGGCCGCTCCTACGAGCAGTACTTC. Protein product: CAWRKGGGRSYEQYF.